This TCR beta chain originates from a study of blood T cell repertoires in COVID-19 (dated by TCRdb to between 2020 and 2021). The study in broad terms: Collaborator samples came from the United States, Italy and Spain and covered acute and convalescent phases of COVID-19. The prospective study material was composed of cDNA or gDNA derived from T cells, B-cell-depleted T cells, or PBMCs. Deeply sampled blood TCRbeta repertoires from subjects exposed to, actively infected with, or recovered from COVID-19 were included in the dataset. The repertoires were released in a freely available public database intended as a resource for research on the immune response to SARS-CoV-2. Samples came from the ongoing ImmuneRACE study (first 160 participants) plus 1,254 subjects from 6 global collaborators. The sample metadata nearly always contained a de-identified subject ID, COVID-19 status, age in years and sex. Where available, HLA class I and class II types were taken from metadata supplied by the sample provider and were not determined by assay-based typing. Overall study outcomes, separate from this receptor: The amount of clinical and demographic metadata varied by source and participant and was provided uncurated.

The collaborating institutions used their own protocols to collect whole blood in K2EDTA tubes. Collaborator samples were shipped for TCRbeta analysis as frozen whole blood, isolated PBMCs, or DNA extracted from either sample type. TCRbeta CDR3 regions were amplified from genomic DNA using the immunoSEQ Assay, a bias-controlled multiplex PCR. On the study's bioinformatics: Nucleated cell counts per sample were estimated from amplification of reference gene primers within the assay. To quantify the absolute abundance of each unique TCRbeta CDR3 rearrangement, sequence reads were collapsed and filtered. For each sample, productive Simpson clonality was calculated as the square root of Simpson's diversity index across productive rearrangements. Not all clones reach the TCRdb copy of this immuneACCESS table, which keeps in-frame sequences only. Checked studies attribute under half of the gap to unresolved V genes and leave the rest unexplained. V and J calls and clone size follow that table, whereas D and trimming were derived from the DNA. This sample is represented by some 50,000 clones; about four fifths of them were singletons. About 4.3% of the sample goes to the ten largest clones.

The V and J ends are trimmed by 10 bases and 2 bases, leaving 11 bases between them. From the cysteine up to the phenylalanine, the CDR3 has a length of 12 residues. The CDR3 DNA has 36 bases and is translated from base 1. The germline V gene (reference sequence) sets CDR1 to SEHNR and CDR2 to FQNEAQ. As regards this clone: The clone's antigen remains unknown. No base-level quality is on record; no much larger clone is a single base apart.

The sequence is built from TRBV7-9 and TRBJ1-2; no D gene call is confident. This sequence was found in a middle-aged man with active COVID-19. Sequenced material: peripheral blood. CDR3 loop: CAIWRSNYGYTF. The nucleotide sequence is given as TGTGCCATCTGGCGGTCCAACTATGGCTACACCTTC.